Sequencing of this TCR beta chain was carried out in a study of blood T cell repertoires in COVID-19. Profiling relied on immunoSEQ multiplex PCR, and the TCRdb table lists in-frame clones only, not all of them. The profile shows a few hundred thousand clones, 80% to 90% of them singletons. The TCR originated in a man between 25 and 39 years old who had recovered from COVID-19. Specimen: PBMCs or T cells enriched from blood (not recorded which).

CDR3 loop: CASSSRREGIYGYTF. The CDR3 nucleotides are TGTGCCAGCAGTTCCCGGAGGGAAGGGATTTATGGCTACACCTTC. This chain connects TRBV6-5 to TRBJ1-2; no clear D gene. The CDR3 consists of 15 residues. V dropped 4 bases and J dropped 5 bases, with 17 bases sitting between them. CDR1 MNHEY and CDR2 SVGAGI come from the germline V gene.